This TCR beta chain was captured by sequencing in a study of T cells expressing NK-cell markers. General observations from the study: For four donors, these clonotypes were likewise the leading ones in the CD3+CD56-NKG2C+ fraction.

Germline CDR1 reads SGHTA; CDR2 reads FQGNSA. The CDR3 is made up of 14 amino acids. Comment on this clonotype: Its target is not known.

Generation of TCR beta cDNA was performed by 5'RACE template switching incorporating UMIs. TCRdb re-called the 5' RACE reads and shows each CDR3 protein once, DNA omitted. This sample contains 500,000 to 600,000 distinct CDR3 sequences. The genes are TRBV7-2 and TRBJ2-5. The source material was blood T cells: a sorted CD56 or NKG2C T cell subset, CD4+ or CD8+ T cells, or bulk PBMC T cells (not recorded which). The TCR sequence derives from a man aged 18 to 35 in good health. CDR3 sequence: CASSRGAIQETQYF.